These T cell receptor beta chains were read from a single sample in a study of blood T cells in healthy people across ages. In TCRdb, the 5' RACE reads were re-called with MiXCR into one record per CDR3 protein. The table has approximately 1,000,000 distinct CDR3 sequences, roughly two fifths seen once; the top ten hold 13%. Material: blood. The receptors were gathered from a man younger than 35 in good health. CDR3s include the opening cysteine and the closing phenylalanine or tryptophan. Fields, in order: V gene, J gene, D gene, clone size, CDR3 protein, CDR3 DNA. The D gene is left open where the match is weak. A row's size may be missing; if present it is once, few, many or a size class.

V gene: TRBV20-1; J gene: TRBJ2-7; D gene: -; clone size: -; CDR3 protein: CSATHGGPRSYEQYF; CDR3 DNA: TGCAGTGCCACCCACGGGGGGCCCCGATCCTACGAGCAGTACTTC
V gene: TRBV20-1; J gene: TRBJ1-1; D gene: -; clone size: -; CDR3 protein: CSARIGARENTEAFF; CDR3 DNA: TGCAGTGCTAGGATAGGGGCCCGGGAGAACACTGAAGCTTTCTTT
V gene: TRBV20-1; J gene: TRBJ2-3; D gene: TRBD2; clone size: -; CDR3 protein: CSASALGRGITDTQYF; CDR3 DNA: TGCAGTGCTAGCGCTCTAGGGCGGGGGATCACAGATACGCAGTATTTT
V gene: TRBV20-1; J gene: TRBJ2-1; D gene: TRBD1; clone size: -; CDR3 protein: CSARRDRGLVPNEQFF; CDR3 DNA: TGCAGTGCTAGACGGGACAGGGGCTTAGTTCCCAATGAGCAGTTCTTC
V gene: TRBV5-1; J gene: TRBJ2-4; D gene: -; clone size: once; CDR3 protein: CASSLDYIAKNIQYF; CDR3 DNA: TGCGCCAGCAGCTTGGATTATATAGCCAAAAACATTCAGTACTTC
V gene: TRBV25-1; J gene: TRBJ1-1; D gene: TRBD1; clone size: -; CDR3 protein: CASSQNRDRGIGAEAFF; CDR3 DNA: TGTGCCAGTAGCCAAAACCGGGACAGGGGAATTGGCGCTGAAGCTTTCTTT
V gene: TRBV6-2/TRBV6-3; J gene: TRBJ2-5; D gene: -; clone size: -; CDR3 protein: CASSPLGVGVQETQYF; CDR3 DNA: TGTGCCAGCAGCCCCCTAGGTGTGGGAGTACAAGAGACCCAGTACTTC
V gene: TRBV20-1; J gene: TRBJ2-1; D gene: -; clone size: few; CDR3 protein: CSAGLTRVSKQFF; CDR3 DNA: TGCAGTGCTGGATTGACACGGGTCAGCAAGCAGTTCTTC
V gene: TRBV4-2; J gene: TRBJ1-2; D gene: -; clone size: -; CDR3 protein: CASSQETGLASGYTF; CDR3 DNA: TGTGCCAGCAGCCAAGAAACAGGGCTAGCGAGTGGCTACACCTTC
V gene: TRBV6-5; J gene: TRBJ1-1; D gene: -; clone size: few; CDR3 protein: CASSYSTYRAVANTEAFF; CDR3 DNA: TGTGCCAGCAGTTACTCGACGTACAGGGCAGTCGCGAACACTGAAGCTTTCTTT
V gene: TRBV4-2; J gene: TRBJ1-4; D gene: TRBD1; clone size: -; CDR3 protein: CASSRGTANEKLFF; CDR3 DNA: TGTGCCAGCAGCCGAGGGACAGCTAATGAAAAACTGTTTTTT
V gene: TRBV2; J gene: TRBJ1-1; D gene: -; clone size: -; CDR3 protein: CASRGTLGNAEAFF; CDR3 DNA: TGTGCCAGCAGAGGGACCCTCGGCAACGCTGAAGCTTTCTTT
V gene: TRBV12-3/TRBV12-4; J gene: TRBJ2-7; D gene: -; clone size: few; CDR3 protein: CASSLGSPYYEQYF; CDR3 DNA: TGTGCCAGCAGTTTAGGGAGTCCCTACTACGAGCAGTACTTC
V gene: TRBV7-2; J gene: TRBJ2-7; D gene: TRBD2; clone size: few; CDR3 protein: CASSKRLRGDEQYF; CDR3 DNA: TGTGCCAGCAGCAAAAGGCTCCGGGGGGACGAGCAGTACTTC
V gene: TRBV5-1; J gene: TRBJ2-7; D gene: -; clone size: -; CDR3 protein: CASSLDPTWGSNEQYF; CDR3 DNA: TGCGCCAGCAGCTTGGATCCCACTTGGGGGTCCAATGAGCAGTACTTC
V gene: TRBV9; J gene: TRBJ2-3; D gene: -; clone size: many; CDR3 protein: CASSVAGPDTQYF; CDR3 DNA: TGTGCCAGCAGCGTTGCGGGACCAGATACGCAGTATTTT
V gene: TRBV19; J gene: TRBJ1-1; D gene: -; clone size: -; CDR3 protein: CASSASDSPPKAFF; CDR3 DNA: TGTGCCAGTAGTGCCTCAGACAGTCCCCCGAAAGCTTTCTTT
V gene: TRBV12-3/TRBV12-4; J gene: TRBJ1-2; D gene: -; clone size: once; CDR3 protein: CASSSGVGGYTF; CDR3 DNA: TGTGCCAGCAGCTCCGGCGTCGGTGGCTACACCTTC
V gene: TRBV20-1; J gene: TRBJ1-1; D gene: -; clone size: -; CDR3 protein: CSARQKGRNTEAFF; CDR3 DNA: TGCAGTGCTAGACAGAAGGGCCGGAACACTGAAGCTTTCTTT
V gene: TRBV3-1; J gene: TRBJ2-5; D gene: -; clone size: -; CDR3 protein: CASSLQTAKETQYF; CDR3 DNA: TGTGCCAGCAGCCTTCAAACAGCAAAAGAGACCCAGTACTTC
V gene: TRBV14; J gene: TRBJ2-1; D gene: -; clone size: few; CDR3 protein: CASSQDLAMYPSNEQFF; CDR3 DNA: TGTGCCAGCAGCCAAGATCTTGCTATGTACCCCTCCAATGAGCAGTTCTTC
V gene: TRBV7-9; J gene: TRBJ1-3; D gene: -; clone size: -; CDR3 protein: CASSFQPERAVWRGNTIYF; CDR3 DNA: TGTGCCAGCAGCTTCCAACCCGAGAGGGCGGTCTGGCGAGGAAACACCATATATTTT
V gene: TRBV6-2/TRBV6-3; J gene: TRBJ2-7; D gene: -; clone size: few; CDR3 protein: CASSDSTGTPRYF; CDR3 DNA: TGTGCCAGCAGTGACTCGACTGGAACTCCTCGGTACTTC
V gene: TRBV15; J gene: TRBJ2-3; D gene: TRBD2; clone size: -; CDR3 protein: CAASRDHAGEISTDTQYF; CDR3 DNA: TGTGCCGCCAGCAGAGATCATGCGGGGGAGATTAGCACAGATACGCAGTATTTT
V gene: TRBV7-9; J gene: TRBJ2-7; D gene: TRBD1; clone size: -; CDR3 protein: CASSQTGQQYEQYF; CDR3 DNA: TGTGCCAGCAGCCAAACGGGACAGCAGTACGAGCAGTACTTC
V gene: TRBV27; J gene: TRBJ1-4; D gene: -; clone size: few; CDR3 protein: CASSPGWRGEKLFF; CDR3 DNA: TGTGCCTCGTCACCTGGGTGGAGGGGTGAAAAACTGTTTTTT
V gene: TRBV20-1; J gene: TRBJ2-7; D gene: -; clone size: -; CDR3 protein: CSASRGGPSSYEQYF; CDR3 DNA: TGCAGTGCTAGTCGTGGCGGGCCCAGCTCCTACGAGCAGTACTTC